Below are 27 T cell receptor beta chains sequenced from a single sample in a study of metastatic and nonmetastatic thyroid tumors. All patients reached thyroid surgery having received no treatment beforehand. TCRdb re-called the PCR reads with MiXCR. Among fewer than 7,500 clones, 32% were seen once, and the ten largest hold 35% to 50%. Sequenced material: tumor tissue. The receptors originated from a female donor with papillary thyroid cancer or a benign thyroid nodule (not recorded which). Some clones in this sample may be carry-over from other donors' samples.

The V gene is TRBV28, the J gene TRBJ1-2; unclear D gene. Germline V gives CDR1 MDHEN, CDR2 SYDVKM. The CDR3 length is 14 residues. The V gene lost 2 bases and the J gene lost 8 bases, with 15 bases spanning the gap. This CDR3 is CASSLVSGLWGYTF. In DNA form, the CDR3 reads TGTGCCAGCAGTTTAGTTAGCGGGCTATGGGGCTACACCTTC.

This clone was seen only a few times. Here the CDR3 reads CASPATGTPKSSYEQYF. The CDR3 coding sequence is TGTGCCAGCCCGGCGACAGGGACTCCAAAAAGCTCCTACGAGCAGTACTTC. V is TRBV6-4 and J is TRBJ2-7; maybe TRBD1 (7 bases). Germline V gives CDR1 MRHNA, CDR2 SNTAGT. Trimming removed 8 bases at V and 0 bases at J, with 23 bases between. The CDR3 has 17 residues.

The table lists this clone with a few counts. The chain combines TRBV6-1 with TRBJ2-1; D assignment may be TRBD1 or TRBD2 (6 bases each). Trimming removed 2 bases from V and 6 bases from J, with 14 bases in between. Germline CDR1 reads MNHNS; CDR2 reads SASEGT. CDR3 length: 15 residues. CDR3 in DNA: TGTGCCAGCAGTGAAACGGGGGCCAGCGCCAATGAGCAGTTCTTC. It codes for CASSETGASANEQFF.

The V call is TRBV9, the J call TRBJ2-3, with 8 bases matching TRBD2. Looked up from germline, CDR1 is SGDLS and CDR2 is YYNGEE. The junction had 18 bases not matched to a gene; V was cut back by 0 bases and J by 6 bases. This CDR3 has 19 amino acids. This CDR3 is CASSVEGISGRLGHDTQYF. The CDR3 coding sequence is TGTGCCAGCAGCGTAGAGGGGATCAGCGGGAGATTGGGTCATGATACGCAGTATTTT.

By frequency in the sample, this clone is medium-sized. The chain joins TRBV6-2 or TRBV6-3 to TRBJ2-1; no clear D. Germline lookup yields CDR1 MNHEY and CDR2 SVGEGT. The CDR3 extends over 14 amino acids. Trimming took 6 bases from V and 2 from J, leaving 11 bases between them. In DNA, the CDR3 is TGTGCCAGCAGCTACGGAGCTCCCTACAATGAGCAGTTCTTC. Translating it yields CASSYGAPYNEQFF.

This clone rates as medium-sized. The rearrangement joins TRBV19 to TRBJ2-7; 8 bases agree with TRBD2. This CDR3 contains 15 residues. Trimming took 5 bases from V and 2 from J; bases not matched to a gene: 8. CDR1 LNHDA and CDR2 SQIVND come from the germline V gene (reference sequence). CDR3 loop: CASSAVEAGAYEQYF. The CDR3 DNA sequence: TGTGCCAGTAGTGCCGTTGAAGCGGGGGCCTACGAGCAGTACTTC.

This clone was counted only a few times. This may come from a read error, since a much larger clone is one base off. The gene calls are TRBV20-1 and TRBJ1-1; D not certain. The germline V gene encodes CDR1 DFQATT and CDR2 SNEGSKA (reference sequence). CDR3 length: 11 amino acids. The CDR3 DNA sequence: TGCAGTGCTAGAAACATTGGGGAGGCTCTCTTT. It yields the protein CSARNIGEALF.

The V call is TRBV12-3 or TRBV12-4, the J call TRBJ1-6; 9 positions match TRBD1. J was trimmed by 7 bases and V by 2 bases; bases with no gene match: 3. This CDR3 has 15 amino acids. Written as DNA, the CDR3 is TGTGCCAGCAGTTTAAGACAGGGGGGCAATTCACCCCTCCACTTT. It specifies CASSLRQGGNSPLHF.

V is TRBV6-2 or TRBV6-3 and J is TRBJ2-1, with 9 bases matching TRBD2. Germline V gene data show CDR1 as MNHEY and CDR2 as SVGEGT. The CDR3 has 16 residues. V lost 6 bases, J lost 7 bases, and 13 bases stayed unmatched. CDR3 bases: TGTGCCAGCAGCCCCCGGGGTAGCGGGGGAAGGAATGAGCAGTTCTTC. This gives the protein CASSPRGSGGRNEQFF.

There are many counts of this clone. The rearrangement joins TRBV7-2 to TRBJ2-1; 9 bases are a match to TRBD2. The V segment lost 3 bases and the J segment 7 bases; nucleotides outside the gene matches: 4. Germline-derived CDR1 and CDR2 are SGHTA and FQGNSA. The CDR3 contains 14 residues. The CDR3: CASSFQREENEQFF. CDR3 sequence (DNA): TGTGCCAGCAGCTTTCAGCGGGAGGAAAATGAGCAGTTCTTC.

This clone is labeled as medium-sized. V usage is TRBV18 and J usage is TRBJ1-1; a possible D gene is TRBD1 (6 bases). The germline V and J ends were trimmed by 1 base and 3 bases, with 18 bases remaining between them. From germline, CDR1 is KGHSH and CDR2 LQKENI. This CDR3 region has 17 residues. CDR3 sequence: CASSPRNSGGVDTEAFF. CDR3 bases: TGTGCCAGCTCACCACGCAATTCGGGGGGCGTTGACACTGAAGCTTTCTTT.

This clone was recorded many times. The chain links TRBV7-8 to TRBJ2-1; tentative D call: TRBD1 (6 bases). The germline V gene has CDR1 SGHVS and CDR2 FQNEAQ. The length of the CDR3 is 15 residues. V lost 5 bases and J lost 8, with 19 bases in between. In DNA form, the CDR3 reads TGTGCCAGCAGCCGTGTCCGTGGGGGCCGCGATGAGCAGTTCTTC. This sequence encodes CASSRVRGGRDEQFF.

The CDR3 region is CASSLRGTGGYLGYGYTF. Here the CDR3 DNA reads TGTGCCAGCAGTCTCCGAGGGACAGGGGGTTATCTTGGCTATGGCTACACCTTC. J is TRBJ1-2 and V is TRBV6-2 or TRBV6-3, with 11 bases lining up with TRBD1. The J segment lost 4 bases and the V segment lost 5 bases, leaving 15 bases of the junction unmatched. In germline, CDR1 is MNHEY, CDR2 SVGEGT. The CDR3 spans 18 residues.

This clone was detected only a few times. Given a much more abundant clone one base away, this may be a read error. The chain combines TRBV5-4 with TRBJ1-2; D is unclear. Germline CDR1 is SGHNT and CDR2 is YYREEE (reference sequence). CDR3 length: 12 amino acids. CDR3 region: CASSLEYYDYTF. CDR3 nucleotide sequence: TGTGCCAGCAGCTTGGAATACTATGACTACACCTTC.

The gene calls are TRBV28 and TRBJ1-6; D is unresolved. Looked up from germline, CDR1 is MDHEN and CDR2 is SYDVKM. The CDR3 is 14 residues long. V was cut by 4 bases and J by 7 bases, with 11 bases left in between. The CDR3 bases are TGTGCCAGCAGTTCTGGGGTAGGAAATTCACCCCTCCACTTT. Translating it yields CASSSGVGNSPLHF.

The chain carries TRBV10-3 and TRBJ2-3, with 8 bases identical to TRBD2. CDR1 and CDR2 (germline): ENHRY, SYGVKD. With 10 bases clipped from V and 5 bases from J, the junction kept 8 bases outside the gene matches. This CDR3 is 13 amino acids long. CDR3 in amino acids: CASGRGGQDTQYF. For the CDR3, the DNA is TGTGCCAGCGGCCGGGGGGGCCAAGATACGCAGTATTTT.

This clone is categorized as medium-sized. CDR3 sequence reads: CASSRKRDTYEQYF. CDR3 DNA sequence: TGTGCCAGCTCCCGGAAGCGGGACACCTACGAGCAGTACTTC. This chain uses TRBV27 with TRBJ2-7; tentatively, D is TRBD2 (7 bases). V was pared by 8 bases and J by 2 bases, with 16 bases between. This CDR3 is 14 amino acids long. Germline lookup yields CDR1 MNHEY and CDR2 SMNVEV (reference sequence).

The chain joins TRBV20-1 to TRBJ2-7, with 8 bases that match TRBD1. Per the germline V gene, CDR1 is DFQATT and CDR2 is SNEGSKA (reference sequence). With 5 bases clipped from V and 4 bases from J, the junction kept 10 bases outside the gene matches. The CDR3 is made up of 14 amino acids. The CDR3, as DNA: TGCAGTGCTCGGGGGACAGGTTCTCGATACGAGCAGTACTTC. The encoded protein is CSARGTGSRYEQYF.

This clone was counted between two and nine times. This chain uses TRBV6-5 with TRBJ1-1; D remains unclear. The CDR3 is 12 residues long. Germline CDR1 is MNHEY and CDR2 is SVGAGI. Trimming cost V 6 bases and J 3 bases, with 8 bases left between them. The CDR3 bases are TGTGCCAGCAGCTTCGGGTACACTGAAGCTTTCTTT. The encoded protein is CASSFGYTEAFF.

To note about this clone: This sample includes further DNA sequences coding for the same CDR3. V usage is TRBV5-4 and J usage is TRBJ2-2, with TRBD1 identical over 9 bases. J lost 5 bases, V lost 3 bases, and 5 bases had no gene match. Germline values: CDR1 SGHNT, CDR2 YYREEE (reference sequence). This CDR3 comprises 15 residues. The CDR3 protein is CASSSDRGKTGELFF. In DNA, the CDR3 is TGTGCCAGCAGCTCGGACAGGGGAAAGACCGGGGAGCTGTTTTTT.

Relative to its sample, this clone is medium-sized. This sequence joins TRBV11-2 and TRBJ2-7, with D perhaps matching TRBD1 or TRBD2 (5 bases each). The germline V and J ends were trimmed by 4 bases and 1 base, with 8 bases remaining between them. This CDR3 comprises 13 residues. Germline V gene lookup returns CDR1 SGHAT and CDR2 FQNNGV. The CDR3 nucleotides read TGTGCCAGCAGCTGGGACCGATCCTACGAGCAGTACTTC. Protein: CASSWDRSYEQYF.

This clone has a count of ten or more. The chain carries TRBV7-9 and TRBJ2-1; tentatively, D is TRBD2 (6 bases). The V end was cut by 1 base, the J end by 3 bases, with 10 bases between. Per the germline V gene, CDR1 is SEHNR and CDR2 is FQNEAQ (reference sequence). This CDR3 is 15 amino acids long. The CDR3 sequence is CASSLGGTIYNEQFF. Written as DNA, the CDR3 is TGTGCCAGCAGCTTAGGCGGGACCATCTACAATGAGCAGTTCTTC.

This clone is termed medium-sized. The chain joins TRBV14 to TRBJ1-2, with D unresolved. V shed 0 bases and J shed 0 bases, with 11 bases lying between them. This CDR3 spans 16 amino acids. Germline-derived CDR1 and CDR2 are SGHDN and FVKESK. CDR3 sequence (DNA): TGTGCCAGCAGCCAAGATTCGGGGAAAGCTAACTATGGCTACACCTTC. Amino acid sequence: CASSQDSGKANYGYTF.

This clone appeared a few times. The junction does not match germline at one end; this may be a read error. This rearrangement joins TRBV6-1 to TRBJ1-1, with 9 bases that match TRBD1. The CDR3 is made up of 15 amino acids. Germline V gene data show CDR1 as MNHNS and CDR2 as SASEGT. DNA of the CDR3: TGTGCCAGCACTGAACCGGGACAGGGTCGTACTGAAGCTTTCTTT. It yields the protein CASTEPGQGRTEAFF.

To note about this clone: One end of the junction does not line up with germline, which may come from a read error. The genes are TRBV20-1 and TRBJ2-2, with 7 bases identical to TRBD2. The CDR3 spans 13 residues. Germline V gene sequence: CDR1 DFQATT, CDR2 SNEGSKA (reference sequence). CDR3 in DNA: TGCAGTGACCAGGGAGGGAACAACGGGGAGCTGTTTTTT. Translating gives CSDQGGNNGELFF.

With regard to this clone: Possible read error: a much larger clone is one base away. The V call is TRBV7-9, the J call TRBJ1-2; TRBD1 might be the D (6 bases). The germline V gene encodes CDR1 SEHNR and CDR2 FQNEAQ (reference sequence). The CDR3 is 14 amino acids. Trimming cost V 7 bases and J 8 bases, with 20 bases left between them. In DNA form, the CDR3 reads TGTGCCAGCACCCGCGAAGGGGGGGATAGAGGCTACACCTTC. This translates into CASTREGGDRGYTF.

In its sample, this clone was seen a few times. The rearrangement links TRBV10-3 to TRBJ2-1, with TRBD1 matching over 10 bases. This CDR3 contains 17 residues. V lost 3 bases to trimming and J lost 2 bases; unmatched junction nucleotides: 7. Germline V CDR1 and CDR2: ENHRY, SYGVKD. CDR3 sequence (DNA): TGTGCCATCAGTGATACTACCGGGACAGGGGCCTACAATGAGCAGTTCTTC. Its translation is CAISDTTGTGAYNEQFF.